This is a list of T cell receptor beta chains from one sample in a study of OX40 agonist ivuxolimab in advanced cancers. Method: immunoSEQ multiplex PCR; TCRdb's copy keeps in-frame clones and lacks some. This repertoire shows roughly 64,000 clones, 84% found once; its top ten account for 9.8%. The material sequenced was CD4+ or CD8+ T cells sorted from blood, taken in a trial of the OX40 agonist ivuxolimab. Receptor source: an adult with an advanced solid tumor such as melanoma, head and neck, liver or kidney cancer. Both conserved end residues are part of each CDR3. A D gene is named only where the DNA matches it firmly. Some rows mark clone size as missing; the rest say once, few, many or name a class of expanded clone.

V gene	clone size	D gene	J gene	CDR3 DNA	CDR3 protein
TRBV11-3	once	TRBD1	TRBJ2-3	TGTGCCAGCTCACCCGAGGGGGCAGGGGGCCCAGATACGCAGTATTTT	CASSPEGAGGPDTQYF
TRBV6-6	NA	NA	TRBJ2-3	TGTGCCAGCAGCCACCGGGAGTCCCGCCACCCAGATACGCAGTATTTT	CASSHRESRHPDTQYF
TRBV9	NA	TRBD1	TRBJ2-1	TGTGCCAGCAGCGTAGTCTCACAGGGGGCGGGTGAGCAGTTCTTC	CASSVVSQGAGEQFF
TRBV5-1	NA	NA	TRBJ2-5	TGCGCCAGCAGCTTTGGAATGGACCAAGAGACCCAGTACTTC	CASSFGMDQETQYF
TRBV7-8	NA	NA	TRBJ2-5	TGTGCCAGCAGCTTAGCGCGGGGCCAAGAGACCCAGTACTTC	CASSLARGQETQYF
TRBV11-3	NA	TRBD1	TRBJ1-1	TGTGCCAGCAGCTTAGGGACAGGGAAGGACACTGAAGCTTTCTTT	CASSLGTGKDTEAFF
TRBV9	NA	NA	TRBJ1-1	TGTGCCAGCAGCGTAGGTGGCGGTGGACGGACTGAAGCTTTCTTT	CASSVGGGGRTEAFF
TRBV5-1	NA	TRBD1	TRBJ1-4	TGCGCCAGCAGCTACGGGGACAGGGTTTCCCCTAATGAAAAACTGTTTTTT	CASSYGDRVSPNEKLFF
TRBV7-3	once	TRBD2	TRBJ2-3	TGTGCCAGCAGCTTAGCGGGAGGGCAGGGAGATACGCAGTATTTT	CASSLAGGQGDTQYF
TRBV5-4	NA	NA	TRBJ1-6	TGTGCCAGCAGCTTGCCCTTCGAACCCCTCCACTTT	CASSLPFEPLHF
TRBV7-6	NA	NA	TRBJ1-1	TGTGCCAGCAGCTCACAGGGAACTGAAGCTTTCTTT	CASSSQGTEAFF
TRBV7-9	NA	NA	TRBJ1-2	TGTGCCAGCAGCTTAGGCGTAGGACGGGGCTACACCTTC	CASSLGVGRGYTF
TRBV14	NA	NA	TRBJ1-1	TGTGCCAGCAGCCCCTGGAGGGGGGCTGAAGCTTTCTTT	CASSPWRGAEAFF
TRBV5-1	NA	NA	TRBJ1-1	TGCGCCAGCAGCTTGAACCCGATGAACACTGAAGCTTTCTTT	CASSLNPMNTEAFF
TRBV10-1	NA	TRBD2	TRBJ2-7	TGCGCCAGCTCAACTAGCGGGGGGGGCCTTCTTTCCTACGAGCAGTACTTC	CASSTSGGGLLSYEQYF
TRBV4-1	NA	TRBD1	TRBJ2-3	TGCGCCAGCAGCCAATTGTGGGACAGTGTCGTGAATACAGATACGCAGTATTTT	CASSQLWDSVVNTDTQYF
TRBV6-5	NA	NA	TRBJ1-1	TGTGCCAGCAGTTACGGGGGTACAGAAGCTTTCTTT	CASSYGGTEAFF
TRBV19	few	NA	TRBJ2-2	TGTGCCAGTAGGAAACAGGAAGCGAACACCGGGGAGCTGTTTTTT	CASRKQEANTGELFF
TRBV7-2	NA	NA	TRBJ2-7	TGTGCCAGCAGCTATCGGGAGTCCTACGAGCAGTACTTC	CASSYRESYEQYF
TRBV4-2	NA	TRBD1	TRBJ1-1	TGTGCCAGCAGCCCAGAGACAGGGATCATCACTGAAGCTTTCTTT	CASSPETGIITEAFF
TRBV5-1	once	NA	TRBJ2-7	TGCGCCAGCAGCTTGGTTTCGGGGAAATCCTACGAGCAGTACTTC	CASSLVSGKSYEQYF
TRBV5-4	NA	TRBD2	TRBJ2-1	TGTGCCAGCAGCTTGGGACTAGCGGGACTCTACAATGAGCAGTTCTTC	CASSLGLAGLYNEQFF
TRBV9	NA	TRBD2	TRBJ2-3	TGTGCCAGCAGCGTTTCAGCGGGGGGAATCACAGATACGCAGTATTTT	CASSVSAGGITDTQYF
TRBV29-1	NA	NA	TRBJ2-1	TGCAGCGTCTGCCCAGACAATGAGCAGTTCTTC	CSVCPDNEQFF
TRBV7-9	NA	NA	TRBJ2-7	TGTGCCAGCAGTACCAGCGGAGGACCCTACGAGCAGTACTTC	CASSTSGGPYEQYF
TRBV2	NA	NA	TRBJ1-2	TGTGCCAGCAGGCGGGACCCTAACTATGGCTACACCTTC	CASRRDPNYGYTF
TRBV7-6	few	NA	TRBJ2-7	TGTGCCAGCAGCTTAGGACCGGTGTCCTACGAGCAGTACTTC	CASSLGPVSYEQYF
TRBV27	once	NA	TRBJ2-7	TGTGCCAGCAGTTCTTACAGGGTCCACTACGAGCAGTACTTC	CASSSYRVHYEQYF
TRBV15	NA	NA	TRBJ2-1	TGTGCCACCAGCAGCCACCATGAGCAGTTCTTC	CATSSHHEQFF
TRBV5-5	few	NA	TRBJ2-7	TGTGCCAGCAGCCGGACAGAAATCTACGAGCAGTACTTC	CASSRTEIYEQYF
TRBV5-1	once	TRBD1	TRBJ2-5	TGCGCCAGCAGCTGGGGGGACGGACAGGGAGAGACCCAGTACTTC	CASSWGDGQGETQYF
TRBV6-5	NA	NA	TRBJ1-6	TGTGCCAGCAGCTCCGTTAAACGCTTTGGTTCACCCCTCCACTTT	CASSSVKRFGSPLHF
TRBV7-9	NA	NA	TRBJ2-3	TGTGCCAGCAGCTTAAATAGCGGAGGGGATACGCAGTATTTT	CASSLNSGGDTQYF
TRBV14	NA	TRBD1	TRBJ1-5	TGTGCCAGCTCGGCAGGGGGCCATCAGCCCCAGCATTTT	CASSAGGHQPQHF
TRBV10-3	NA	NA	TRBJ1-1	TGTGCCAGCAAGGGGTATTTGAACACTGAAGCTTTCTTT	CASKGYLNTEAFF
TRBV11-3	NA	TRBD2	TRBJ2-1	TGTGCCAGCAGCCACTGGGCTAGCGGGGGGGCCGGCAATGAGCAGTTCTTC	CASSHWASGGAGNEQFF
TRBV30	NA	NA	TRBJ1-2	TGTGCCTGGAGTGTACCTAGAGGAGGTCGCGGCTACACCTTC	CAWSVPRGGRGYTF
TRBV4-3	NA	NA	TRBJ2-3	TGCGCCAGCAGCCAAGCTAGGACGGGCTACACAGATACGCAGTATTTT	CASSQARTGYTDTQYF
TRBV5-1	NA	NA	TRBJ1-1	TGCGCCAGCAGTACAACAGTGAACACTGAAGCTTTCTTT	CASSTTVNTEAFF
TRBV18	NA	TRBD1	TRBJ1-1	TGTGCCAGCTCACCCCAGGGGGCCGGGAACACTGAAGCTTTCTTT	CASSPQGAGNTEAFF
TRBV7-8	NA	TRBD1	TRBJ1-2	TGTGCCAGCAGCCCGGGACAGGCGGCCTATGGCTACACCTTC	CASSPGQAAYGYTF
TRBV7-2	once	NA	TRBJ2-7	TGTGCCAGCAGCTTAGTAGCCCGCACCTACGAGCAGTACTTC	CASSLVARTYEQYF
TRBV4-1	once	NA	TRBJ1-5	TGCGCCAGCAGCCAAGTAAGGTCCGGGACAAGTAGCAATCAGCCCCAGCATTTT	CASSQVRSGTSSNQPQHF
TRBV28	NA	NA	TRBJ2-7	TGTGCCAGCAGCAACTACGAGCAGTACTTC	CASSNYEQYF
TRBV5-1	NA	TRBD1	TRBJ2-1	TGCGCCAGCAGCCCCGCCGGGACAGGCCCCTACAATGAGCAGTTCTTC	CASSPAGTGPYNEQFF
TRBV19	once	NA	TRBJ1-5	TGTGCCAGTAGTATTGGCGCGGCTCGGCCCCAGCATTTT	CASSIGAARPQHF
TRBV6-5	NA	TRBD1	TRBJ2-5	TGTGCCAGCAGTTACAATCCGGGACAGGGGCGAGAGACCCAGTACTTC	CASSYNPGQGRETQYF
TRBV27	NA	NA	TRBJ2-5	TGTGCCAGCAGCTCTTGGGCCGGGGAGGAGACCCAGTACTTC	CASSSWAGEETQYF
TRBV13	NA	TRBD2	TRBJ2-1	TGTGCCAGCAGCTTTAGGCGGGAGGTCCACAATGAGCAGTTCTTC	CASSFRREVHNEQFF